Following are 31 T cell receptor beta chains from one sample sequenced in a study of cytomegalovirus exposure and HLA in healthy donors (dated by TCRdb to 2016 to 2017). The protocol used for the library was the immunoSEQ multiplex PCR assay. For the multiplex PCR, a mixture combining 60 forward primers for TCR Vbeta segments and 13 reverse primers for TCR Jbeta segments was used. The table was pulled from immuneACCESS by TCRdb, which kept in-frame rearrangements only. Such tables lose some clones; where checked, under half of the loss comes from unresolved V genes, and the rest has no known cause. The sample table holds around 190,000 clones, of which approximately 80% were seen once. The ten most abundant clones make up more than 0.45% of the sample. The sequenced sample was PBMCs. These receptors all stem from a woman between 45 and 65 years old in good health and CMV-seronegative.

The V gene is TRBV18, the J gene TRBJ2-5; 7 bases map to TRBD2. The CDR3 length is 15 residues. Germline-derived CDR1 and CDR2 are KGHSH and LQKENI. Losses at the gene ends were 0 bases for V and 2 bases for J; bases not matched to a gene: 3. CDR3 sequence: CASSPPGGLQETQYF. CDR3 nucleotides: TGTGCCAGCTCACCACCGGGAGGGCTTCAAGAGACCCAGTACTTC. Variable domain in full (rest from reference TRBV18 and TRBJ2-5): NAGVMQNPRHLVRRRGQEARLRCSPMKGHSHVYWYRQLPEEGLKFMVYLQKENIIDESGMPKERFSAEFPKEGPSILRIQQVVRGDSAAYFCASSPPGGLQETQYFGPGTRLLVL.

This clone was seen a single time. The V and J genes are TRBV9 and TRBJ1-5, with D perhaps matching TRBD1 (5 bases). CDR1 SGDLS and CDR2 YYNGEE come from the germline V gene. Trimming removed 2 bases at V and 5 bases at J, with 14 bases between. The CDR3 loop spans 15 amino acids. CDR3 in DNA: TGTGCCAGCAGCGTGGGGGGTTGGGGGGATCAGCCCCAGCATTTT. Protein sequence: CASSVGGWGDQPQHF. Supplemented by reference TRBV9 and TRBJ1-5, the full variable domain reads DSGVTQTPKHLITATGQRVTLRCSPRSGDLSVYWYQQSLDQGLQFLIQYYNGEERAKGNILERFSAQQFPDLHSELNLSSLELGDSALYFCASSVGGWGDQPQHFGDGTRLSIL.

The chain couples TRBV7-8 to TRBJ2-5, with a weak D call TRBD1 (6 bases). The assigned J gene may be wrong: the sequence end matches TRBJ2-7 better. CDR3 length: 13 residues. The germline V gene encodes CDR1 SGHVS and CDR2 FQNEAQ. The CDR3: CASSLGGPYEQYF. In DNA form, the CDR3 reads TGTGCCAGCAGCTTAGGGGGGCCATACGAGCAGTACTTC.

The V call is TRBV2, the J call TRBJ2-3; possibly TRBD1 for D (5 bases). Germline V gives CDR1 SNHLY, CDR2 FYNNEI. V gave up 6 bases and J gave up 4 bases, with 17 bases separating them. The CDR3 extends over 15 amino acids. The CDR3 is CASSLFDSRADTQYF. DNA of the CDR3: TGTGCCAGCAGCCTATTTGACAGTCGGGCAGATACGCAGTATTTT.

Concerning this clone itself: An end of the junction differs from the germline gene, which may be a read error. CDR3 nucleotide sequence: TGCGCCAGCAGTGAGGGGACTGAAGTTTTCTTT. Amino acids: CASSEGTEVFF. This chain connects TRBV10-1 to TRBJ1-1; a possible D gene is TRBD1 (5 bases). The CDR3 loop spans 11 amino acids. Germline V gene lookup returns CDR1 WNHNN and CDR2 SYGVQD (reference sequence).

CDR3: CASSFDSNYNEQFF. In DNA form, the CDR3 reads TGTGCCAGCAGCTTCGACAGTAACTACAATGAGCAGTTCTTC. The V and J genes are TRBV7-9 and TRBJ2-1, with a weak D call TRBD1 (5 bases). The CDR3 extends over 14 amino acids. CDR1 is SEHNR, CDR2 FQNEAQ, per germline (reference sequence). V dropped 3 bases and J dropped 3 bases, with 9 bases sitting between them.

The rearrangement uses TRBV2 and TRBJ2-1; 7 bases are shared with TRBD2. CDR1 and CDR2 (germline): SNHLY, FYNNEI. The CDR3 has 13 amino acids. With V trimmed by 7 bases and J by 10 bases, 10 bases remained unmatched. This CDR3 is CASIRLAVGEQFF. The CDR3 DNA reads TGTGCCAGCATCAGACTAGCTGTCGGGGAGCAGTTCTTC.

The gene calls are TRBV7-9 and TRBJ2-5; TRBD1 is a possible D gene (5 bases). The CDR3 runs 15 residues. Germline lookup yields CDR1 SEHNR and CDR2 FQNEAQ (reference sequence). V was cut by 5 bases and J by 1 base, with 14 bases left in between. CDR3: CASSAPFRAQETQYF. The DNA for the CDR3 is TGTGCCAGCAGCGCCCCCTTCAGGGCCCAAGAGACCCAGTACTTC. Looking up the rest from reference TRBV7-9 and TRBJ2-5 gives the full variable domain: DTGVSQNPRHKITKRGQNVTFRCDPISEHNRLYWYRQTLGQGPEFLTYFQNEAQLEKSRLLSDRFSAERPKGSFSTLEIQRTEQGDSAMYLCASSAPFRAQETQYFGPGTRLLVL.

The gene calls are TRBV28 and TRBJ1-1; no reliable D call. CDR1 MDHEN and CDR2 SYDVKM come from the germline V gene. The CDR3 has 17 residues. The V end lost 3 bases, the J end lost 3 bases, and 20 bases lay between the germline ends. CDR3 in DNA: TGTGCCAGCAGTTTTATCCCGAGCCGCTATTACCACACTGAAGCTTTCTTT. Translation: CASSFIPSRYYHTEAFF.

The V gene is TRBV10-3, the J gene TRBJ1-1; 9 nucleotides align to TRBD1. The CDR3 has 16 amino acids. Germline V gene data show CDR1 as ENHRY and CDR2 as SYGVKD. The junction had 13 bases not matched to a gene; V was cut back by 10 bases and J by 1 base. CDR3 in amino acids: CATCPDRDRANTEAFF. In nucleotides, the CDR3 is TGTGCCACCTGCCCGGACAGGGACAGGGCGAACACTGAAGCTTTCTTT.

This chain joins TRBV28 and TRBJ2-7; D is possibly TRBD2 (5 bases). CDR1 MDHEN and CDR2 SYDVKM come from the germline V gene. The CDR3 contains 13 residues. V lost 4 bases and J lost 2, with 9 bases in between. The CDR3 loop reads CASSSGGPYEQYF. The CDR3, as DNA: TGTGCCAGCAGTTCAGGAGGACCCTACGAGCAGTACTTC.

The genes are TRBV28 and TRBJ1-2, with 11 bases identical to TRBD1. J was trimmed by 4 bases and V by 7 bases; bases with no gene match: 8. This CDR3 region has 15 residues. CDR1 MDHEN and CDR2 SYDVKM come from the germline V gene. CDR3 protein: CASTRGTGGTYGYTF. In DNA form, the CDR3 reads TGTGCCAGCACCCGGGGGACAGGGGGGACCTATGGCTACACCTTC.

This clone was seen once. The V gene is TRBV29-1, the J gene TRBJ1-1, with D perhaps TRBD1 (5 bases). CDR1 SQVTM and CDR2 ANQGSEA come from the germline V gene. There are 14 residues in the CDR3. V shed 4 bases and J shed 1 base, with 13 bases lying between them. CDR3 sequence (DNA): TGCAGCGTTGTAATTGGGGGGTCGAACACTGAAGCTTTCTTT. Protein: CSVVIGGSNTEAFF.

This chain uses TRBV19 with TRBJ2-1, with TRBD2 matching 10 bases. Trimming removed 3 bases from V and 1 base from J; junction bases left unmatched: 9. Looked up from germline, CDR1 is LNHDA and CDR2 is SQIVND (reference sequence). The CDR3 consists of 18 residues. DNA of the CDR3: TGTGCCAGTAGTATTTGGCTAGCGGGAGTCTTATCCTACAATGAGCAGTTCTTC. Residues: CASSIWLAGVLSYNEQFF.

The chain is built from TRBV6-1 and TRBJ2-7; perhaps TRBD1 as D (6 bases). The CDR3 totals 14 residues. Trimming cost V 7 bases and J 4 bases, with 17 bases left between them. Looked up from germline, CDR1 is MNHNS and CDR2 is SASEGT. The DNA of the CDR3 is TGTGCCAGCACCCCCGGGCAGGGGCTGTACGAGCAGTACTTC. Its protein is CASTPGQGLYEQYF.

The chain carries TRBV14 and TRBJ2-5, with 12 bases matching TRBD1. The germline CDR1 and CDR2 sequences are SGHDN and FVKESK. V dropped 9 bases and J dropped 3; count of bases not matched to a gene: 20. The CDR3 contains 19 residues. CDR3 residues: CAREQYPPKGTGGEETQYF. DNA of the CDR3: TGTGCCAGGGAGCAGTATCCCCCGAAAGGGACAGGGGGCGAAGAGACCCAGTACTTC.

The rearrangement uses TRBV28 and TRBJ2-2; TRBD1 aligns across 10 bases. This CDR3 spans 17 amino acids. J gave up 3 bases and V 6 bases, and 10 bases lay outside the gene matches. The germline V gene has CDR1 MDHEN and CDR2 SYDVKM. CDR3 DNA: TGTGCCAGCAGCTCAATGCCGGGACAGGGGTACACCGGGGAGCTGTTTTTT. This codes for CASSSMPGQGYTGELFF.

The V gene is TRBV18, the J gene TRBJ1-2; TRBD1 might be the D (5 bases). Trimming took off 3 bases at V and 4 bases at J, with 15 bases between the two ends. CDR1 and CDR2 (germline): KGHSH, LQKENI. This CDR3 is 15 amino acids long. This CDR3 is CASSPRDSNPYGYTF. As DNA, the CDR3 is TGTGCCAGCTCACCTCGGGACTCCAACCCCTATGGCTACACCTTC. Filled out from reference TRBV18 and TRBJ1-2, the complete variable domain reads NAGVMQNPRHLVRRRGQEARLRCSPMKGHSHVYWYRQLPEEGLKFMVYLQKENIIDESGMPKERFSAEFPKEGPSILRIQQVVRGDSAAYFCASSPRDSNPYGYTFGSGTRLTVV.

The count of this clone is one. The V gene is TRBV18, the J gene TRBJ1-2; D is ambiguous. The CDR3 has 13 residues. Germline CDR1 KGHSH, CDR2 LQKENI. Trimming removed 9 bases from V and 2 bases from J, with 13 bases in between. The CDR3 DNA follows: TGTGCCAGTCTACCGGGAGCCAACTATGGCTACACCTTC. Translated, it gives CASLPGANYGYTF.

The chain joins TRBV7-3 to TRBJ2-2; D perhaps matches TRBD2 (5 bases). Germline assignment: CDR1 SGHTA and CDR2 FQGTGA. V dropped 2 bases and J dropped 7 bases, with 5 bases sitting between them. This CDR3 is 12 amino acids long. For the CDR3, the DNA is TGTGCCAGCAGCTTAGGGAGCGGGGAGCTGTTTTTT. Protein sequence: CASSLGSGELFF. Full variable domain (missing parts from reference TRBV7-3 and TRBJ2-2): GAGVSQTPSNKVTEKGKYVELRCDPISGHTALYWYRQSLGQGPEFLIYFQGTGAADDSGLPNDRFFAVRPEGSVSTLKIQRTERGDSAVYLCASSLGSGELFFGEGSRLTVL.

V gene TRBV19 combines with J gene TRBJ1-1; D not resolved. The germline V and J ends were trimmed by 1 base and 0 bases, with 3 bases remaining between them. CDR1 is LNHDA, CDR2 SQIVND, per germline (reference sequence). This CDR3 is built from 13 residues. The CDR3 nucleotides read TGTGCCAGTAGTATAGTTATGAACACTGAAGCTTTCTTT. Translated: CASSIVMNTEAFF.

The V and J genes are TRBV5-1 and TRBJ2-5; tentative D call: TRBD1 (5 bases). V was trimmed by 4 bases and J by 5 bases, leaving 21 bases between them. Looked up from germline, CDR1 is SGHRS and CDR2 is YFSETQ. The CDR3 is 16 amino acids. The CDR3, as DNA: TGCGCCAGCAGCCATAAAGATTTCAGGGTGGGGGAGACCCAGTACTTC. Translating gives CASSHKDFRVGETQYF. The whole variable domain, remainder taken from reference TRBV5-1 and TRBJ2-5, is KAGVTQTPRYLIKTRGQQVTLSCSPISGHRSVSWYQQTPGQGLQFLFEYFSETQRNKGNFPGRFSGRQFSNSRSEMNVSTLELGDSALYLCASSHKDFRVGETQYFGPGTRLLVL.

The CDR3 DNA sequence: TGTGCCAGTAGCGCGGGAGGGTCACAAGAGACCCAGTACTTC. Its translation: CASSAGGSQETQYF. The chain links TRBV19 to TRBJ2-5; the match to TRBD2 covers 9 bases. J gave up 2 bases and V 6 bases, and 4 bases lay outside the gene matches. CDR1 is LNHDA and CDR2 is SQIVND in the germline V gene (reference sequence). The length of the CDR3 is 14 residues.

The rearrangement joins TRBV2 to TRBJ2-1; TRBD2 is a possible D gene (5 bases). This CDR3 region has 14 residues. With 5 bases removed from V and 5 bases from J, the gap between germline ends came to 13 bases. The V gene's germline CDR1 is SNHLY and CDR2 FYNNEI. The CDR3, as DNA: TGTGCCAGCAGTCAGGAAGCGGCCGACAATGAGCAGTTCTTC. Protein: CASSQEAADNEQFF. The full variable domain, its missing parts supplied by reference TRBV2 and TRBJ2-1, is EPEVTQTPSHQVTQMGQEVILRCVPISNHLYFYWYRQILGQKVEFLVSFYNNEISEKSEIFDDQFSVERPDGSNFTLKIRSTKLEDSAMYFCASSQEAADNEQFFGPGTRLTVL.

The V call is TRBV18, the J call TRBJ2-1, with 8 bases matching TRBD1. This CDR3 contains 14 residues. Germline assignment: CDR1 KGHSH and CDR2 LQKENI. V gave up 5 bases and J gave up 6 bases; unmatched junction bases: 6. The CDR3 spells CASSSGTGRNEQFF. For the CDR3, the DNA is TGTGCCAGCTCATCTGGGACAGGCCGCAATGAGCAGTTCTTC.

This clone came up once. The chain employs TRBV5-1 and TRBJ2-3; perhaps TRBD2 as D (5 bases). V lost 2 bases to trimming and J lost 1 base, with 23 bases between them. The germline V gene encodes CDR1 SGHRS and CDR2 YFSETQ. The CDR3 is 19 residues long. CDR3 sequence reads: CASSFVAVLRGWGTDTQYF. The CDR3 bases are TGCGCCAGCAGCTTTGTCGCCGTCCTGCGCGGGTGGGGCACAGATACGCAGTATTTT. The full variable domain, with the rest looked up from reference TRBV5-1 and TRBJ2-3, is KAGVTQTPRYLIKTRGQQVTLSCSPISGHRSVSWYQQTPGQGLQFLFEYFSETQRNKGNFPGRFSGRQFSNSRSEMNVSTLELGDSALYLCASSFVAVLRGWGTDTQYFGPGTRLTVL.

This sequence joins TRBV5-1 and TRBJ2-5; 8 bases are shared with TRBD2. Trimming removed 4 bases from V and 4 bases from J; junction bases left unmatched: 9. CDR1 and CDR2 (germline): SGHRS, YFSETQ. The CDR3 loop spans 15 amino acids. In nucleotides, the CDR3 is TGCGCCAGCAGCGGCGGACGGGGGGGAGCAGAGACCCAGTACTTC. Translation gives CASSGGRGGAETQYF.

The V call is TRBV7-9, the J call TRBJ2-7; no clear D gene. Trimming took 1 base from V and 4 from J, leaving 17 bases between them. Germline CDR1 SEHNR, CDR2 FQNEAQ (reference sequence). The CDR3 spans 16 residues. The CDR3 DNA reads as TGTGCCAGCAGCTTAGTGGCAGATACAAAAAATTACGAGCAGTACTTC. Protein: CASSLVADTKNYEQYF.

In its sample, this clone was seen once. The chain carries TRBV27 and TRBJ2-2, with TRBD1 identical over 7 bases. Trimming at V came to 5 bases and at J to 5 bases, leaving 8 bases not matched to a gene. CDR1 and CDR2 (germline): MNHEY, SMNVEV (reference sequence). The CDR3 runs 15 residues. DNA of the CDR3: TGTGCCAGCAGTCCATACAGGGGTGGGACCGGGGAGCTGTTTTTT. Its translation is CASSPYRGGTGELFF.

The rearrangement links TRBV7-2 to TRBJ2-3, with 11 bases matching TRBD2. J gave up 4 bases and V 5 bases, and 14 bases lay outside the gene matches. CDR1 and CDR2 (germline): SGHTA, FQGNSA. CDR3 length: 18 amino acids. The CDR3 is CASSPNYSGGAVADTQYF. CDR3 nucleotides: TGTGCCAGCAGCCCTAACTATAGCGGGGGGGCCGTCGCAGATACGCAGTATTTT.

The chain joins TRBV28 to TRBJ2-1, with a possible D match to TRBD2 (5 bases). V was pared by 4 bases and J by 5 bases, with 15 bases between. This CDR3 is 15 amino acids long. Germline values: CDR1 MDHEN, CDR2 SYDVKM. The CDR3 here is CASSSPGREHNEQFF. In DNA, the CDR3 is TGTGCCAGCAGTTCCCCCGGTCGGGAACACAATGAGCAGTTCTTC.